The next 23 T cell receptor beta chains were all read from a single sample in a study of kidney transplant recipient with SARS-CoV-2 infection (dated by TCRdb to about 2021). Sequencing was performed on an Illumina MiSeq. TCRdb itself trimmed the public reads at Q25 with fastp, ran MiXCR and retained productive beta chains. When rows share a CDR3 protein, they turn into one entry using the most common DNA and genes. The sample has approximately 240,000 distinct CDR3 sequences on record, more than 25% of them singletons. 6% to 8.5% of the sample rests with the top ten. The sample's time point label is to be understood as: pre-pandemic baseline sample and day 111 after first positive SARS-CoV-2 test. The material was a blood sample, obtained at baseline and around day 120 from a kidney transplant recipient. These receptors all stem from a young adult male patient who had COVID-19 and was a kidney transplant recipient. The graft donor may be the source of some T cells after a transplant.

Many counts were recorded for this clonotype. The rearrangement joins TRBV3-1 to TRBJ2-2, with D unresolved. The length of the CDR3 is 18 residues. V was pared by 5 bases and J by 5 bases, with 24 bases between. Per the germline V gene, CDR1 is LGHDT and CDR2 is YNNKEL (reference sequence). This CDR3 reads CASSAFNPISGLTGELFF. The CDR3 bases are TGTGCCAGCAGCGCCTTCAATCCCATTTCAGGCTTGACCGGGGAGCTGTTTTTT.

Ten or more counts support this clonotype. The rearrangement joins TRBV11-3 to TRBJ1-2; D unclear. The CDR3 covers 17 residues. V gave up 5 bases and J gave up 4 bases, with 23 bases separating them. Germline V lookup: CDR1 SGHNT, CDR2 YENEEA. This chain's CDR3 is CASSITCDLGKTYGYTF. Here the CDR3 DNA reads TGTGCCAGCAGCATCACCTGCGATCTCGGAAAGACCTATGGCTACACCTTC.

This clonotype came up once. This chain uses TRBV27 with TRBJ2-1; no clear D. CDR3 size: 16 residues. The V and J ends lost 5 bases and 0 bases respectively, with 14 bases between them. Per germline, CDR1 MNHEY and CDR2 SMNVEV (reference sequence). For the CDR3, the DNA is TGTGCCAGCAGTATTACAACGGACGCCTCCTACAATGAGCAGTTCTTC. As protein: CASSITTDASYNEQFF.

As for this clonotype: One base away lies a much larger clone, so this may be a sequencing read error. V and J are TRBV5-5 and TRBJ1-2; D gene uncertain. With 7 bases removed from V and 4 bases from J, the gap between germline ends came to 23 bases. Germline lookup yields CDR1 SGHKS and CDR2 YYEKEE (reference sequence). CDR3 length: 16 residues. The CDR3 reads CASQDSGSRKTYGYTF. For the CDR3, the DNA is TGTGCCAGCCAGGATAGTGGCTCGCGAAAGACCTATGGCTACACCTTC.

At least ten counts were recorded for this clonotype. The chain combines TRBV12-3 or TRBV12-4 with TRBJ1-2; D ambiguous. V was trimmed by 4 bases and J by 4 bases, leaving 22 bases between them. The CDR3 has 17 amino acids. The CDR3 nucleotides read TGTGCCAGCAGTTATGGGGTCAGCTTCCGAAAGACCTATGGCTACACCTTC. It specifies CASSYGVSFRKTYGYTF.

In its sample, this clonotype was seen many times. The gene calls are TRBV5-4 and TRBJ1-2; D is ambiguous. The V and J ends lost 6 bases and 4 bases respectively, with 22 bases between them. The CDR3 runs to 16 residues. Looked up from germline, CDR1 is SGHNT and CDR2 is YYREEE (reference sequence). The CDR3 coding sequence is TGTGCCAGCATCCAGTCCGTACCAGGAAAGACCTATGGCTACACCTTC. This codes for CASIQSVPGKTYGYTF.

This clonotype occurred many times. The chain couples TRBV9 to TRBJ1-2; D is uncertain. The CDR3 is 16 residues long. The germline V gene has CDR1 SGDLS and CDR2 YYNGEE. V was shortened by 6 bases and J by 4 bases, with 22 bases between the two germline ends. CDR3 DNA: TGTGCCAGCACTCGGCTGTACTCAAGAAAGACCTATGGCTACACCTTC. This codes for CASTRLYSRKTYGYTF.

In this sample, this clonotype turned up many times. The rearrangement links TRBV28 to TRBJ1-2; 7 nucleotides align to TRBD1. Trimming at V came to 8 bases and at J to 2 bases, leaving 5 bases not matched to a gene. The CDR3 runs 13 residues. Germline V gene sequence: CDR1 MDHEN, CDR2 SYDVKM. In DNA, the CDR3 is TGTGCCAGCGCGACAGGGAACAACTATGGCTACACCTTC. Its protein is CASATGNNYGYTF.

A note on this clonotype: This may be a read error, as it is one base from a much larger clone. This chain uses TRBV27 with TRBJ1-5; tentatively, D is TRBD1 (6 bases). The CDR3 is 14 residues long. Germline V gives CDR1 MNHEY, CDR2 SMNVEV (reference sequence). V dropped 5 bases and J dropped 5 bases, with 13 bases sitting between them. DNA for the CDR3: TGTGCCAGCAGTCTTTCAGGGGCGGATCAGCCCCAGCATTTT. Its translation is CASSLSGADQPQHF.

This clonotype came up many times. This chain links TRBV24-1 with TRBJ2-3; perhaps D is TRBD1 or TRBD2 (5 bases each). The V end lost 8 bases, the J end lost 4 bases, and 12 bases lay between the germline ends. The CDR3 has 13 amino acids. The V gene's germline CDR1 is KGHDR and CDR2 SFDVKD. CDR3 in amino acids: CATNTRGSDTQYF. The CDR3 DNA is TGTGCCACCAATACTAGGGGTTCAGATACGCAGTATTTT.

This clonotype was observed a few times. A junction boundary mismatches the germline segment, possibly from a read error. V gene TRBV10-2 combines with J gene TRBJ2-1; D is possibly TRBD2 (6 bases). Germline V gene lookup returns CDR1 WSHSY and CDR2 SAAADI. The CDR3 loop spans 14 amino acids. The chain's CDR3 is CATLSGGDYNEQFF. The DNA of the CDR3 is TGTGCCACCCTTAGCGGAGGGGACTACAATGAGCAGTTCTTC.

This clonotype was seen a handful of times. CDR3 region: CASSYESSPYNEQFF. CDR3 nucleotide sequence: TGTGCCAGCAGTTACGAGTCCAGTCCCTACAATGAGCAGTTCTTC. The chain couples TRBV6-2 or TRBV6-3 to TRBJ2-1; D not resolved. Germline-derived CDR1 and CDR2 are MNHEY and SVGEGT. The CDR3 totals 15 residues. The V end lost 2 bases, the J end lost 2 bases, and 10 bases lay between the germline ends.

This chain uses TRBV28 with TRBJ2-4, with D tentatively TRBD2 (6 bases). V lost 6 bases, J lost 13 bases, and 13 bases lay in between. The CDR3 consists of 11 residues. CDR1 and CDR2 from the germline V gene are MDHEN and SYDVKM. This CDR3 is CASRSGYGQYF. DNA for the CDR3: TGTGCCAGCAGAAGCGGGTACGGGCAGTACTTC.

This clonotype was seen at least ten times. The CDR3: CASNHEGKTYGYTF. CDR3 in DNA: TGTGCCAGCAATCACGAGGGAAAGACCTATGGCTACACCTTC. This sequence joins TRBV7-1 and TRBJ1-2; D is unclear. TRBV7-1 is sorted into the ORF group, with uncertain function. Trimming took 7 bases from V and 4 from J, leaving 16 bases between them. The CDR3 runs 14 residues.

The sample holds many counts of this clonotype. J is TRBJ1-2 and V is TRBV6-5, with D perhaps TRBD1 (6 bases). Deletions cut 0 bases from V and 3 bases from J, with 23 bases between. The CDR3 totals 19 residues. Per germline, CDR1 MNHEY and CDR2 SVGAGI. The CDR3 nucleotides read TGTGCCAGCAGTTACTCGAGCGACCTTTGGGGGGCACAAGACTATGGCTACACCTTC. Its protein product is CASSYSSDLWGAQDYGYTF.

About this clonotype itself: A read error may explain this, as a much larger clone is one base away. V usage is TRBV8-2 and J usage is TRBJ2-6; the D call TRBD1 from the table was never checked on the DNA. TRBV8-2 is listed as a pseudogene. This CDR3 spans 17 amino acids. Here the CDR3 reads CGTMARTTQSRANVLTF. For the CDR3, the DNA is TGTGGCACAATGGCCAGGACAACACAAAGTCGGGCCAACGTCCTGACTTTC.

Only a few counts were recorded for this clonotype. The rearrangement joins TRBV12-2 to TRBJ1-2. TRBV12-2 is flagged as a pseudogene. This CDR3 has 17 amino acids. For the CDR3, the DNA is TGTGCAAGTCGCCGACAAGTGACTCCACGAAAGACCTATGGCTACACCTTC. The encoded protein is CASRRQVTPRKTYGYTF.

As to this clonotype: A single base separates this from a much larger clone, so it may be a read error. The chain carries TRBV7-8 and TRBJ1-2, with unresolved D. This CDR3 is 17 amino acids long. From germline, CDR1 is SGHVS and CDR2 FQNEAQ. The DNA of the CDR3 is TGTGCCGGCAGCTTGTCAAAGTTTACCCGAAAGACCTATGGCTACACCTTC. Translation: CAGSLSKFTRKTYGYTF.

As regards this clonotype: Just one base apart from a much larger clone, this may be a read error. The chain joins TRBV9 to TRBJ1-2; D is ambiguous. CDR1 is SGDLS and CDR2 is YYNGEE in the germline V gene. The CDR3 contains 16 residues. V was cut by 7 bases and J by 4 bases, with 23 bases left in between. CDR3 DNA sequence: TGTGCCAGCCTAGTTGAGTACCCAAGAAAGACCTATGGCTACACCTTC. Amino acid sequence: CASLVEYPRKTYGYTF.

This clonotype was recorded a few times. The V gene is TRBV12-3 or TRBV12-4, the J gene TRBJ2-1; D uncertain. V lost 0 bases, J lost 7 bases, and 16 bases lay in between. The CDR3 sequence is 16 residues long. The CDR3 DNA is TGTGCCAGCAGTTTAGCACTCGGCCATCCCGGGAATGAGCAGTTCTTC. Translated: CASSLALGHPGNEQFF.

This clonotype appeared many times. DNA for the CDR3: TGTGCCAGCAGCTTGGAGACAGGGGGCTCTGGGGCCAACGTCCTGACTTTC. Its translation: CASSLETGGSGANVLTF. The chain is built from TRBV5-8 and TRBJ2-6; 9 nucleotides align to TRBD1. CDR1 and CDR2 (germline): SGHTS, YDEGEE. Unmatched junction bases numbered 1, after V lost 0 bases and J lost 0 bases. The CDR3 length is 17 residues.

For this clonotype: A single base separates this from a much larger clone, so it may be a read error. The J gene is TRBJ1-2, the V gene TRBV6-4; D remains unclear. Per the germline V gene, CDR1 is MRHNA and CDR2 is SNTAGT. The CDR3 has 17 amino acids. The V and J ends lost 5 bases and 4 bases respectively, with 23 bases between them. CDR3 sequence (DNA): TGTGCCAGCAGTAAGCTGCACTCACACGGAAAGACCTATGGCTACACCTTC. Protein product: CASSKLHSHGKTYGYTF.

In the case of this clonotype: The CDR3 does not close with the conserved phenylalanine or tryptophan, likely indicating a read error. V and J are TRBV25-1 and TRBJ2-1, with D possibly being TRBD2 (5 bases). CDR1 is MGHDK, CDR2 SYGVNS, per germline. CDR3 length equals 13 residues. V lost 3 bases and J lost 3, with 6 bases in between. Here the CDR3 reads CASSDTSYNEQFL. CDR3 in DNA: TGTGCCAGCAGTGACACTAGCTACAATGAGCAGTTCCTC.